These T cell receptor beta chains were read from a single sample in a study of blood T cell repertoires in COVID-19. Sequenced by immunoSEQ multiplex PCR; TCRdb stores in-frame clones only, minus some. The table has fewer than 400,000 clones, approximately 83% seen once. Sequences were obtained from PBMCs or T cells enriched from blood (not recorded which). These receptors were collected from a man aged 25-40 years who had recovered from COVID-19. Both conserved end residues are part of each CDR3. A D gene is named only where the DNA matches it firmly. Rows may omit the clone size; those that give it use once, few, many or a size class.

TRBJ1-3,once,TRBV11-2,NA,CASSSIQGFIGNTIYF,TGTGCCAGCAGCTCTATACAGGGCTTTATTGGAAACACCATATATTTT
TRBJ1-2,few,TRBV18,NA,CASSPNNVGYTF,TGTGCCAGCTCACCCAACAATGTCGGCTACACCTTC
TRBJ1-1,NA,TRBV5-1,NA,CASRIMTEPAFF,TGCGCCAGCAGGATAATGACAGAACCGGCTTTCTTT
TRBJ1-6,many,TRBV3-1/TRBV3-2,NA,CASSQRDRIYNSPLHF,TGTGCCAGCAGCCAAAGAGACAGGATCTATAATTCACCCCTCCACTTT
TRBJ2-4,NA,TRBV19,NA,CASSIGTTKNIQYF,TGTGCCAGTAGTATAGGGACAACCAAAAACATTCAGTACTTC
TRBJ2-7,NA,TRBV2,NA,CASSEARQGEQYF,TGTGCCAGCAGTGAAGCGCGCCAGGGCGAGCAGTACTTC
TRBJ1-1,once,TRBV7-2,TRBD1,CASRKKGQMNTEAFF,TGTGCCAGCCGGAAGAAGGGACAGATGAACACTGAAGCTTTCTTT
TRBJ1-1,NA,TRBV7-9,NA,CASSLQGMNTEAFF,TGTGCCAGCAGCTTACAGGGCATGAACACTGAAGCTTTCTTT
TRBJ2-1,once,TRBV27,TRBD2,CASRRLAAGEQFF,TGTGCCAGCAGAAGACTAGCGGCTGGTGAGCAGTTCTTC
TRBJ1-1,NA,TRBV19,TRBD1,CASRPGTGGEGSTEAFF,TGTGCCAGTCGACCCGGGACAGGGGGCGAGGGTAGCACTGAAGCTTTCTTT
TRBJ1-4,NA,TRBV5-1,NA,CASRENGEKLFF,TGCGCCAGCAGAGAAAACGGTGAAAAACTGTTTTTT
TRBJ2-7,NA,TRBV5-6,TRBD1,CASSLMGDRVHEQYF,TGTGCCAGCAGCCTAATGGGGGACAGGGTCCACGAGCAGTACTTC
TRBJ1-5,NA,TRBV25-1,NA,CASSYIARSLQPQHF,TGTGCCAGCAGCTATATCGCCAGGTCGTTACAGCCCCAGCATTTT
TRBJ1-6,NA,TRBV4-1,NA,CASSLLSGTFNSPLHF,TGCGCCAGCAGCCTTCTATCCGGGACATTTAATTCACCCCTCCACTTT
TRBJ1-1,NA,TRBV5-4,TRBD1,CASSTPGQGDTEAFF,TGTGCCAGCAGCACTCCGGGACAGGGCGACACTGAAGCTTTCTTT
TRBJ1-2,NA,TRBV2,NA,CASSEGDWSLYGYTF,TGTGCCAGCAGTGAGGGGGACTGGAGCCTCTATGGCTACACCTTC
TRBJ2-3,NA,TRBV5-4,TRBD2,CASSTRLAGVTDTQYF,TGTGCCAGCAGCACCCGACTAGCGGGGGTCACAGATACGCAGTATTTT
TRBJ1-2,NA,TRBV3-1/TRBV3-2,NA,CASSTGNGYTF,TGTGCCAGCAGCACAGGGAATGGCTACACCTTC
TRBJ2-1,NA,TRBV5-4,NA,CASSSLAGRYNEQFF,TGTGCCAGCAGCTCCCTGGCGGGGCGCTACAATGAGCAGTTCTTC
TRBJ2-7,NA,TRBV6-5,TRBD2,CASSTQTAGAYEQYF,TGTGCCAGCAGTACCCAAACAGCGGGGGCCTACGAGCAGTACTTC
TRBJ2-5,NA,TRBV23-1,NA,CASSQKAGIQETQYF,TGCGCCAGCAGTCAAAAGGCAGGAATACAAGAGACCCAGTACTTC
TRBJ2-7,NA,TRBV29-1,NA,CSVPSLGGEQYF,TGCAGCGTCCCTTCGTTGGGGGGTGAGCAGTACTTC
TRBJ2-7,once,TRBV30,NA,CAWSREGVRQGFYEQYF,TGTGCCTGGAGTAGGGAGGGGGTGAGACAGGGGTTCTACGAGCAGTACTTC
TRBJ2-7,NA,TRBV5-6,NA,CASSRNQGFSYEQYF,TGTGCCAGCAGCAGGAACCAGGGGTTCTCCTACGAGCAGTACTTC
TRBJ2-1,NA,TRBV6-5,NA,CASLRSSYNEQFF,TGTGCCAGCCTCAGAAGCTCCTACAATGAGCAGTTCTTC
TRBJ1-5,NA,TRBV12-3/TRBV12-4,NA,CASSLRADQPQHF,TGTGCCAGCAGTCTCAGGGCGGATCAGCCCCAGCATTTT
TRBJ2-1,NA,TRBV4-2,TRBD2,CASSQVGSGGNNEQFF,TGTGCCAGCAGCCAAGTGGGTAGCGGGGGGAACAATGAGCAGTTCTTC
TRBJ1-2,NA,TRBV2,NA,CASRVIQNYGYTF,TGTGCCAGCAGGGTAATACAGAACTATGGCTACACCTTC